Shown below are 27 T cell receptor beta chains from a single sample sequenced in a study of identical twins. TCRdb reprocessed the 5' RACE reads with MiXCR, giving one entry per CDR3 protein. The sample holds approximately 690,000 distinct CDR3 sequences; roughly 6% are singletons and the top ten take roughly 1.8%. Sequenced material: naive T cells sorted from blood. Receptors originate from a man aged 18 to 35 in good health.

This clonotype has a count of ten or more. The gene calls are TRBV11-2 and TRBJ2-2; D unclear. V was trimmed by 5 bases and J by 8 bases, leaving 9 bases between them. Germline CDR1 reads SGHAT; CDR2 reads FQNNGV. The CDR3 covers 12 residues. The CDR3 is CASSPGVGELFF. The DNA of the CDR3 is TGTGCCAGCAGCCCTGGTGTGGGGGAGCTGTTTTTT.

This clonotype has only a few counts. The chain carries TRBV14 and TRBJ2-7, with TRBD2 identical over 10 bases. Germline CDR1 and CDR2: SGHDN and FVKESK. This CDR3 is built from 18 residues. Trimming cost V 6 bases and J 1 base; bases outside gene matches: 15. CDR3 amino acids: CASRGSILISGRSYEQYV. CDR3 sequence (DNA): TGTGCCAGCAGGGGGAGCATATTAATTAGCGGGAGGTCCTACGAGCAGTACGTC.

This clonotype was seen many times. V and J are TRBV5-1 and TRBJ2-7; D possibly corresponds to TRBD1 (6 bases). CDR1 is SGHRS, CDR2 YFSETQ, per germline. Trimming cost V 4 bases and J 5 bases, with 10 bases left between them. CDR3 length: 12 amino acids. CDR3 coding DNA: TGCGCCAGCAGCCCAACAGGGAACGAGCAGTACTTC. Translating gives CASSPTGNEQYF.

This clonotype appeared many times. The J gene is TRBJ1-1, the V gene TRBV15; 10 bases agree with TRBD1. Germline lookup yields CDR1 LNHNV and CDR2 YYDKDF (reference sequence). J was trimmed by 5 bases and V by 3 bases; bases with no gene match: 9. There are 16 residues in the CDR3. The CDR3 DNA sequence: TGTGCCACCAGCAGTCCGGGACAGGGGAGGAAAACTGAAGCTTTCTTT. Translating it yields CATSSPGQGRKTEAFF. Complete variable domain (other parts from reference TRBV15 and TRBJ1-1): DAMVIQNPRYQVTQFGKPVTLSCSQTLNHNVMYWYQQKSSQAPKLLFHYYDKDFNNEADTPDNFQSRRPNTSFCFLDIRSPGLGDTAMYLCATSSPGQGRKTEAFFGQGTRLTVV.

This clonotype turned up a few times. V usage is TRBV7-2 and J usage is TRBJ1-3; TRBD1 is a possible D gene (6 bases). The CDR3 runs to 15 residues. CDR1 SGHTA and CDR2 FQGNSA come from the germline V gene. The V end was cut by 2 bases, the J end by 7 bases, with 15 bases between. The chain's CDR3 is CASSLTTQRGNTIYF. CDR3 DNA sequence: TGTGCCAGCAGCTTAACCACTCAAAGGGGGAACACCATATATTTT.

The sample holds many counts of this clonotype. The rearrangement joins TRBV10-3 to TRBJ2-7; 9 nucleotides agree with TRBD1. V was clipped by 10 bases and J by 9 bases; unmatched bases: 7. The CDR3 sequence is 11 residues long. Germline V CDR1 and CDR2: ENHRY, SYGVKD. CDR3 residues: CATGQGIWQYV. The CDR3 DNA is TGTGCCACCGGACAGGGGATTTGGCAGTACGTC.

The V gene is TRBV4-3, the J gene TRBJ1-5; D gene unclear. V was clipped by 9 bases and J by 7 bases, with 4 bases between them. The CDR3 loop spans 9 amino acids. CDR1 and CDR2 from the germline V gene are LGHNA and YSLEER. The CDR3 DNA is TGCGCCAGGGGGCAGCCCCAGCATTTT. This translates into CARGQPQHF.

This clonotype was counted many times. The rearrangement uses TRBV27 and TRBJ1-2; D is undetermined. The germline V gene has CDR1 MNHEY and CDR2 SMNVEV (reference sequence). This CDR3 spans 14 amino acids. The V and J ends lost 3 bases and 2 bases respectively, with 10 bases between them. The CDR3 DNA sequence: TGTGCCAGCAGTTTCCAAGGCAAGAACTATGGCTACACCTTC. This translates into CASSFQGKNYGYTF.

Ten or more counts support this clonotype. As DNA, the CDR3 is TGTGCCAGCAGTGACCGGACAGCTACGAAAGATACGCAGTATTTT. It encodes CASSDRTATKDTQYF. The chain is built from TRBV25-1 and TRBJ2-3; D may be TRBD1 (6 bases). Germline-derived CDR1 and CDR2 are MGHDK and SYGVNS. The CDR3 is 15 residues long. V gave up 3 bases and J gave up 5 bases, with 15 bases separating them. The variable domain in full, with the rest retrieved from reference TRBV25-1 and TRBJ2-3, is EADIYQTPRYLVIGTGKKITLECSQTMGHDKMYWYQQDPGMELHLIHYSYGVNSTEKGDLSSESTVSRIRTEHFPLTLESARPSHTSQYLCASSDRTATKDTQYFGPGTRLTVL.

Ten or more counts support this clonotype. This chain links TRBV4-1 with TRBJ2-7; D unclear. V lost 1 base, J lost 0 bases, and 10 bases lay in between. CDR1 is MGHRA and CDR2 is YSYEKL in the germline V gene. The CDR3 covers 15 residues. The CDR3 loop is CASSQAAQSSYEQYV. The CDR3 region has the DNA TGCGCCAGCAGCCAAGCCGCCCAATCCTCCTACGAGCAGTACGTC.

CDR3: CASRASPYEQYV. The CDR3 DNA reads TGTGCCAGCAGAGCCTCCCCCTACGAGCAGTACGTC. This chain uses TRBV27 with TRBJ2-7, with D uncertain. Trimming took off 6 bases at V and 2 bases at J, with 8 bases between the two ends. This CDR3 is 12 amino acids long. CDR1 and CDR2 (germline): MNHEY, SMNVEV (reference sequence).

This clonotype was counted many times. This chain uses TRBV20-1 with TRBJ2-3; no clear D gene. Trimming stripped 3 bases from V and 7 bases from J, with 5 bases between. This CDR3 contains 10 residues. Germline CDR1 and CDR2: DFQATT and SNEGSKA (reference sequence). CDR3 coding DNA: TGCAGTGCTAGTTTAAATACGCAGTATTTT. Translated, it gives CSASLNTQYF.

The genes are TRBV12-3 or TRBV12-4 and TRBJ2-3; 8 bases map to TRBD2. V trimming: 7 bases; J trimming: 6 bases; junction bases outside the gene matches: 12. CDR3 size: 15 residues. The chain's CDR3 is CASTLTAGGADTQYF. CDR3 nucleotide sequence: TGTGCCAGCACCCTAACGGCGGGGGGCGCGGATACGCAGTATTTT.

This clonotype was detected ten times or more. DNA of the CDR3: TGTGCCAGCAGCGAGACAGTGAACACTGAAGCTTTCTTT. This gives the protein CASSETVNTEAFF. The chain has TRBV6-1 and TRBJ1-1, with D tentatively TRBD1 (5 bases). The CDR3 is made up of 13 amino acids. Trimming pared 6 bases from V and 0 bases from J, leaving 8 bases between. Germline CDR1 and CDR2: MNHNS and SASEGT.

This clonotype was counted at least ten times. The chain couples TRBV12-3 or TRBV12-4 to TRBJ1-1; 7 bases are a match to TRBD1. The CDR3 length is 16 residues. V lost 7 bases to trimming and J lost 2 bases; unmatched junction nucleotides: 13. The CDR3 DNA reads TGTGCCAGCAATTCAATAGGGGGACAGCCCAACACTGAAGCTTTCTTT. This encodes CASNSIGGQPNTEAFF.

There are many counts of this clonotype. The CDR3 loop reads CASSLGARRGTDTQYF. CDR3 bases: TGCGCCAGCAGCTTGGGAGCGAGGCGGGGCACAGATACGCAGTATTTT. This chain links TRBV5-1 with TRBJ2-3, with D tentatively TRBD2 (5 bases). Germline assignment: CDR1 SGHRS and CDR2 YFSETQ. Trimming took 0 bases from V and 1 from J, leaving 12 bases between them. This CDR3 is 16 amino acids long. Together with reference TRBV5-1 and TRBJ2-3, the CDR3 gives the full variable domain: KAGVTQTPRYLIKTRGQQVTLSCSPISGHRSVSWYQQTPGQGLQFLFEYFSETQRNKGNFPGRFSGRQFSNSRSEMNVSTLELGDSALYLCASSLGARRGTDTQYFGPGTRLTVL.

This chain joins TRBV7-9 and TRBJ2-1; TRBD2 is a possible D gene (5 bases). V lost 1 base and J lost 2, with 12 bases in between. In germline, CDR1 is SEHNR, CDR2 FQNEAQ (reference sequence). This CDR3 has 16 residues. The CDR3 coding sequence is TGTGCCAGCAGCTTAGTCCGGGGTAAGCCCTACAATGAGCAGTTCTTC. Amino acids: CASSLVRGKPYNEQFF.

In this sample, this clonotype turned up a few times. This sequence joins TRBV15 and TRBJ2-7; D call uncertain. Between the trimmed V and J ends, which lost 0 bases and 4 bases, there was a span of 7 bases. Germline V gene sequence: CDR1 LNHNV, CDR2 YYDKDF (reference sequence). This CDR3 has 13 amino acids. CDR3 nucleotide sequence: TGTGCCACCAGCAGAGATGCGTTTTACGAGCAGTACGTC. As protein: CATSRDAFYEQYV.

In this sample, this clonotype turned up a few times. The chain uses TRBV11-2 and TRBJ2-7; D possibly corresponds to TRBD2 (6 bases). V lost 1 base and J 2 bases, leaving 12 bases between the germline ends. The CDR3 has 15 amino acids. Looked up from germline, CDR1 is SGHAT and CDR2 is FQNNGV. CDR3 amino acids: CASSLGAGRTYEQYF. CDR3 nucleotide sequence: TGTGCCAGCAGCTTAGGGGCGGGACGAACCTACGAGCAGTACTTC.

This clonotype was recorded at least ten times. The chain combines TRBV9 with TRBJ2-2; the D gene could be TRBD1 or TRBD2 (5 bases each). The CDR3 runs 17 residues. Germline loops: CDR1 SGDLS, CDR2 YYNGEE. The germline V and J ends were trimmed by 6 bases and 6 bases, with 24 bases remaining between them. The CDR3 DNA sequence: TGTGCCAGCAACAACTACTTGACCCTCCGGGGCTCCGGGGAGCTGTTTTTT. Protein sequence: CASNNYLTLRGSGELFF.

This clonotype was counted at least ten times. This sequence joins TRBV10-3 and TRBJ2-1; TRBD1 aligns across 7 bases. Germline V gene sequence: CDR1 ENHRY, CDR2 SYGVKD. V trimming: 6 bases; J trimming: 5 bases; junction bases outside the gene matches: 4. The CDR3 loop spans 13 amino acids. DNA for the CDR3: TGTGCCATCAGCGGGGACAGCCACAATGAGCAGTTCTTC. This codes for CAISGDSHNEQFF.

The rearrangement joins TRBV20-1 to TRBJ2-3; 8 bases are shared with TRBD1. The CDR3 covers 12 residues. The trim removed 3 bases at V and 10 bases at J, leaving 6 bases unmatched. Germline CDR1 DFQATT, CDR2 SNEGSKA (reference sequence). The CDR3 loop is CSASRLRGPQYF. In DNA form, the CDR3 reads TGCAGTGCTAGCCGCCTCAGGGGGCCGCAGTATTTT.

Ten or more counts support this clonotype. The V gene is TRBV5-5, the J gene TRBJ1-5; D not certain. Trimming pared 2 bases from V and 4 bases from J, leaving 10 bases between. The CDR3 runs to 14 residues. Germline V gene data show CDR1 as SGHKS and CDR2 as YYEKEE (reference sequence). The CDR3 bases are TGTGCCAGCAGCTTTCTGTTAGGAAATCAGCCCCAGCATTTT. Residues: CASSFLLGNQPQHF. Based on the CDR3 plus reference TRBV5-5 and TRBJ1-5, the full variable domain is DAGVTQSPTHLIKTRGQQVTLRCSPISGHKSVSWYQQVLGQGPQFIFQYYEKEERGRGNFPDRFSARQFPNYSSELNVNALLLGDSALYLCASSFLLGNQPQHFGDGTRLSIL.

At least ten counts were recorded for this clonotype. The chain has TRBV10-3 and TRBJ2-7; 15 positions agree with TRBD2. This CDR3 spans 16 amino acids. Germline assignment: CDR1 ENHRY and CDR2 SYGVKD. The V and J ends lost 5 bases and 2 bases, in that order; junction bases with no gene match: 4. The CDR3 here is CAISPGLAGGPYEQYV. CDR3 bases: TGTGCCATCAGTCCTGGACTAGCGGGAGGGCCCTACGAGCAGTACGTC.

This clonotype was detected only a few times. The chain employs TRBV19 and TRBJ1-5; 8 bases fit TRBD1. V gave up 6 bases and J gave up 6 bases; unmatched junction bases: 4. Germline V lookup: CDR1 LNHDA, CDR2 SQIVND (reference sequence). The CDR3 extends over 13 amino acids. The CDR3 here is CASRTGDGQPQHF. The CDR3 DNA sequence: TGTGCCAGTAGGACAGGGGACGGTCAGCCCCAGCATTTT.

This clonotype occurred many times. The V gene is TRBV20-1, the J gene TRBJ2-3, with a weak D call TRBD2 (6 bases). Germline lookup yields CDR1 DFQATT and CDR2 SNEGSKA (reference sequence). This CDR3 comprises 15 residues. V was trimmed by 1 base and J by 4 bases, leaving 15 bases between them. The CDR3 sequence: CSARVRGDAPDTQYF. In nucleotides, the CDR3 is TGCAGTGCTAGAGTGCGGGGTGATGCTCCAGATACGCAGTATTTT.

Many counts were recorded for this clonotype. The genes are TRBV7-9 and TRBJ2-1; D not resolved. The CDR3 runs 12 residues. Looked up from germline, CDR1 is SEHNR and CDR2 is FQNEAQ (reference sequence). V was cut by 6 bases and J by 4 bases, with 7 bases left in between. CDR3 nucleotide sequence: TGTGCCAGCAGTTTTACATACAATGAGCAGTTCTTC. Its protein is CASSFTYNEQFF.